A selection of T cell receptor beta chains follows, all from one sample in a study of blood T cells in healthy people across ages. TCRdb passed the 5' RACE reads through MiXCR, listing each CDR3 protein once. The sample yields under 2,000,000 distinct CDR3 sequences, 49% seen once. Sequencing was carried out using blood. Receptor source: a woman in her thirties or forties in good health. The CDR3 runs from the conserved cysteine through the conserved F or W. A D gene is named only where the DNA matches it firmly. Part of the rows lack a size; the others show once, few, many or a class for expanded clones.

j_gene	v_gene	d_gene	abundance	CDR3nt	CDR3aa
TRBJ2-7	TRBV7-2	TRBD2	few	TGTGCCAGCAGCGTAAGCGGGGGTGGGAACTACGAGCAGTACTTC	CASSVSGGGNYEQYF
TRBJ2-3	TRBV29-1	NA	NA	TGCAGCGTTGAAGGCTTCCGGGACGCTCCAGATACGCAGTATTTT	CSVEGFRDAPDTQYF
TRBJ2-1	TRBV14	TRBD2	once	TGTGCCAGCAGCCAAGATCTCCCTAGCGGGGATGAGCAGTTCTTT	CASSQDLPSGDEQFF
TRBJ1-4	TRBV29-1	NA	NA	TGCAGCGTCTCGGACGGTGGGGGATATGAAAAACTGTTTTTT	CSVSDGGGYEKLFF
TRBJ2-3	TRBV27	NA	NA	TGTGCCAGCAGTTTATTAGGGGGGGCCATTCAAGATACGCAGTATTTT	CASSLLGGAIQDTQYF
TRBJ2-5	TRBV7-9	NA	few	TGTGCCAGCAGCTTATCGTCGAAGACCCAGTACTTC	CASSLSSKTQYF
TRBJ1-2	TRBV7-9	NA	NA	TGTGCCAGCAGCCTCGCCAGGGATGGCTACACCTTC	CASSLARDGYTF
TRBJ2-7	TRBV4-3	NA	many	TGCGCCAGCAGCCAAGATGGGCGCTACGAGCAGTACTTC	CASSQDGRYEQYF
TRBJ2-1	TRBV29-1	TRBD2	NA	TGCAGCGGCCTGCCGTGGACTAGCGGGGGGGCAGGTGAGCAGTTCTTC	CSGLPWTSGGAGEQFF
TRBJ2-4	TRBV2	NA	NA	TGTGCCAGCAGAGACGGGACAAATCAAAACATTCAGTACTTC	CASRDGTNQNIQYF
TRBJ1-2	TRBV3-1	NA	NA	TGTGCCAGCAGCCAAGATCATGGGTTGGGTGGCACCTTC	CASSQDHGLGGTF
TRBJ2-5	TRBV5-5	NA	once	TGTGCCTCTACTTCCCCCCCTTACTTCACTGAGCAGTACTTC	CASTSPPYFTEQYF
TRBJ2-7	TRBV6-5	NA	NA	TGTGCCAGCAGTTACTCTGCGGACCCCTACGAGCAGTACTTC	CASSYSADPYEQYF
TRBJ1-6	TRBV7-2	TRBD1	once	TGTGCCAGCAGCTTAGAGGGCAGGGGGGACTCACCCCTCCACTTT	CASSLEGRGDSPLHF
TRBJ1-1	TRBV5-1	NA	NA	TGCGCCAGCAGCTTGGCCTCGTCCATCCTGAACACTGAAGCTTTCTTT	CASSLASSILNTEAFF
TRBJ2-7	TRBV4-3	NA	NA	TGCGCCAGCAGCCAAGATCGGTCCAGCTCCTACGAGCAGTACTTC	CASSQDRSSSYEQYF
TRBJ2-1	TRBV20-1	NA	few	TGCAGTGCTAGACCGCAGGATGTCGCTGAGCAGTTCTTC	CSARPQDVAEQFF
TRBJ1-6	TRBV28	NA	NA	TGTGCCAGCAGTTTAGAGACAGTAAATAATTCACCCCTCCACTTT	CASSLETVNNSPLHF
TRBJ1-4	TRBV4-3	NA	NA	TGCGCCAGCAGCCAAGGTCCGGGGGGAGGAGGAGAAAAACTGTTTTTT	CASSQGPGGGGEKLFF
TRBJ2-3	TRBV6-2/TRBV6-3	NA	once	TGTGCCAGCAGTTACGGCCTCAACTCCCGCACAGATACGCAGTATTTT	CASSYGLNSRTDTQYF
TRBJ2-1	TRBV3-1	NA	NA	TGTGCCAGCAGCCTACTGACGGACGTGCAGTTCTTC	CASSLLTDVQFF